Sequencing of this T cell receptor beta chain was carried out in a study of blood T cells in healthy people across ages (dated by TCRdb to the mid-2010s). About the investigation overall: Template switching captured roughly one uniquely barcoded TCR beta cDNA molecule per two T cells in model experiments. Using the same blood draw, the study looked at two additional independent replicas of 1 million unique cDNA reads for two donors, one aged 18 to 29 and the other aged 80 or older. Using deep sequencing normalized with unique cDNA molecular identifiers, the study measured how TCR beta repertoire diversity changes with age. Donors of different ages were randomly distributed across sequencing lanes to avoid experimental bias. The donors were split into four age groups: young (average 16 years), middle-aged (more than 35), aged (roughly 68) and long-lived (roughly 88).

A note on this clonotype: Its binding antigen is unknown. Compared with germline, one end of the junction differs, possibly owing to a read error.

The CDR1 and CDR2 encoded by the germline V gene are KGHSH and LQKENI. The CDR3, cysteine through phenylalanine, is 15 amino acids long. Of the read, only the CDR3 DNA is kept; its 45 bases are in frame from base 1. The investigation overall reported the following: The CMV infection status of donors was not known, potentially confounding age-related changes in expanded clonotypes. Observed TCR beta diversity per million T cells fell roughly linearly with age, and a significant reduction was already apparent by age around 44. Estimates of total diversity based on one million sequenced T cells were regarded as lower bounds and as underestimates. Bulk unsorted PBMC profiling prevented conclusive comparison of naive and antigen-experienced compartments. Compared with the aged group, more naive CD4+ T cells, fewer expanded clones and increased TCR diversity were shown by the long-lived group, suggesting age selection. The percentage of naive T cells measured by flow cytometry correlated strongly with observed TCR beta diversity.

Systemically healthy Caucasian individuals from Russia, 35 to 50 in total and aged about 6 to 95 years, were included as donors. Each donor gave approximately 9.3 milliliters of peripheral blood, collected into EDTA-treated Vacutainer tubes. PBMCs were isolated by Ficoll-Paque density-gradient centrifugation, with at least 7 million obtained per sample. Total RNA was extracted from PBMCs with Trizol reagent, with at least 5.5 micrograms obtained per sample. The percentages of naive CD45RAhigh/CD27high T cells were determined by flow cytometry on a PBMC aliquot from every donor. The library relied on 5' RACE. Sequenced using an Illumina HiSeq 2500. A second roughly 6 to 12 cycle PCR used a sample-barcoded 5' primer and a J-beta primer mix. A template-switch 5' adaptor carrying 12 random nucleotides introduced a unique molecular identifier onto each TCR beta cDNA molecule. Each sample yielded at least 3 million CDR3-containing paired-end reads. The Mint cDNA synthesis kit, primed by a TRBC-specific oligonucleotide, was used to synthesize first-strand cDNA from all RNA. Following uracil-DNA glycosylase treatment, all cDNA underwent a first 18-cycle PCR with the universal primers M1SS and BC2_uni_R. From the authors' description of their analysis: Normalization of each sample was performed by random selection of 1 million high-quality reads, each carrying a distinct molecular identifier. Reads with shared molecular identifiers were discarded instead of being binned into consensus sequences. MiTCR, with a Q25 quality threshold and the strictest error-elimination algorithm, was used for CDR3 identification, clonotype clustering and error correction. A nonparametric unseen species model using Euler transformation provided a lower-bound estimate of total TCR beta diversity. TCRdb's own reprocessing of the public reads used fastp at Q25 and MiXCR and kept productive beta chains. Rows are combined by CDR3 protein, so each entry shows the most common genes and DNA. TCRdb's processing, not the authors' own work, is the source of the V and J calls. The sample includes about 1.6 million distinct CDR3 sequences, with around 35% observed a single time. The top ten hold around 10% of the sample.

The sequence joins TRBV18 to TRBJ1-4, with 7 bases aligning to TRBD1. The clonotype comes from a woman in her 30s in good health. The sequencing input was blood. The CDR3 reads CTSSEPGTAGRVLFF. The DNA sequence is as follows: TGTACCAGCTCAGAACCCGGGACAGCCGGCCGTGTCTTGTTTTTT.